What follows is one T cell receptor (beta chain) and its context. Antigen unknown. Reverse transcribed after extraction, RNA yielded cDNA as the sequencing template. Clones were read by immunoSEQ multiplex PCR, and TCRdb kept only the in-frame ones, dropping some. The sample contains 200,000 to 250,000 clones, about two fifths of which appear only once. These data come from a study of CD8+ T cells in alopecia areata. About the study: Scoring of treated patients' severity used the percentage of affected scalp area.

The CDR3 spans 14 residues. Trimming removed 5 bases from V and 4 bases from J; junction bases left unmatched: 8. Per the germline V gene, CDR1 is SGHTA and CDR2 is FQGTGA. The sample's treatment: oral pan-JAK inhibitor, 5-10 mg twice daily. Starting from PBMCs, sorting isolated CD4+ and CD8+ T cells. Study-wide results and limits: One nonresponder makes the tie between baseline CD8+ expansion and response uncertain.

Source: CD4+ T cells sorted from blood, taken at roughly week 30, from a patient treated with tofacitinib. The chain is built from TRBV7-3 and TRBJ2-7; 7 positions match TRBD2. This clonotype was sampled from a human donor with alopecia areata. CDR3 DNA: TGTGCCAGCAGCCGCCGGGGGGACCGTTACGAGCAGTACTTC. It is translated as CASSRRGDRYEQYF.